This T cell receptor (beta chain) was observed in a study of CD8+CD57+ T cells in acquired aplastic anemia. The CDR3 contains 15 residues. The germline V and J ends were trimmed by 3 bases and 4 bases, with 15 bases remaining between them. From germline, CDR1 is SGHAT and CDR2 FQNNGV. By flow cytometry, patients selected for sequencing had shown an expansion of CD8+CD57+ cells. Each of the patients presented with severe acquired aplastic anemia. Genomic DNA templated the TCR beta VDJ and CDR3 profiling. One entry per CDR3 protein results from TCRdb running MiXCR on the reads. Counted here are about 160,000 distinct CDR3 sequences, about 50% occurring once; the ten biggest clones make up roughly 30%.

The gene calls are TRBV11-2 and TRBJ2-5, with D tentatively TRBD2 (7 bases). The source is a human donor with aplastic anemia. Sequenced: sorted CD4+, CD8+, or CD8+CD57+ T cells (not recorded which) from PBMCs. CDR3 in amino acids: CASSLVQGGGETQYF. CDR3 sequence (DNA): TGTGCCAGCAGCTTGGTACAGGGCGGGGGAGAGACCCAGTACTTC.